These 31 T cell receptor beta chains were all obtained from the same sample, sequenced in a study of blood T cell repertoires in COVID-19 (dated by TCRdb to about 2020). Library generation was performed with the immunoSEQ multiplex PCR assay. TCRdb took over this immuneACCESS table, retaining in-frame rearrangements with V and J assigned. Such tables are incomplete; in checked studies, under half of the missing clones stem from an unresolved V gene, and the remainder is unexplained. The sample table lists approximately 300,000 clones, around 84% of them with a count of one. The ten largest clones take up more than 9% of the sample. The specimen was PBMCs or T cells enriched from blood (not recorded which). The receptors derive from a woman younger than 30 who had recovered from COVID-19.

This chain uses TRBV11-2 with TRBJ1-1; TRBD1 aligns across 9 bases. Germline values: CDR1 SGHAT, CDR2 FQNNGV. The V gene end was trimmed by 2 bases and the J gene end by 3 bases; junction bases not matched to a gene: 10. This CDR3 contains 17 residues. The CDR3 DNA follows: TGTGCCAGCAGCTTAAGGCTAATACAGGGGGCCGACACTGAAGCTTTCTTT. Translated, it gives CASSLRLIQGADTEAFF.

In this sample, this clone turned up once. The chain carries TRBV19 and TRBJ1-2, with D uncertain. V shed 4 bases and J shed 8 bases, with 17 bases lying between them. Germline loops: CDR1 LNHDA, CDR2 SQIVND (reference sequence). The CDR3 is 14 residues long. DNA for the CDR3: TGTGCCAGTAGTACCTCCCCGAGGGATCGGGGCTACACCTTC. Protein sequence: CASSTSPRDRGYTF.

The V gene is TRBV18, the J gene TRBJ1-2, with D hard to call. V was cut by 4 bases and J by 9 bases, with 18 bases left in between. Germline lookup yields CDR1 KGHSH and CDR2 LQKENI. The CDR3 is 14 amino acids. CDR3 nucleotide sequence: TGTGCCAGCTCACTATCGGAACGGCCCGGGAGCTACACCTTC. It encodes CASSLSERPGSYTF.

The chain has TRBV11-1 and TRBJ1-1; D might be TRBD1 (5 bases). Germline V lookup: CDR1 SGHAT, CDR2 FQDESV (reference sequence). V was shortened by 3 bases and J by 1 base, with 15 bases between the two germline ends. The CDR3 is 16 residues long. Here the CDR3 DNA reads TGTGCCAGCAGCTTCCGCGGGACCCTGACGAACACTGAAGCTTTCTTT. Amino acid sequence: CASSFRGTLTNTEAFF.

The chain recombines TRBV28 with TRBJ2-7; TRBD1 agrees at 7 bases. The V segment lost 6 bases and the J segment 3 bases; nucleotides outside the gene matches: 5. This CDR3 comprises 13 residues. Germline CDR1 is MDHEN and CDR2 is SYDVKM. The CDR3 here is CASSPGTDYEQYF. Written as DNA, the CDR3 is TGTGCCAGCAGCCCAGGGACAGACTACGAGCAGTACTTC.

The chain employs TRBV10-3 and TRBJ1-4; a possible D gene is TRBD1 (5 bases). The CDR3 is 16 residues long. In germline, CDR1 is ENHRY, CDR2 SYGVKD. Trimming shortened V by 3 bases and J by 6 bases, and 17 bases separated the two germline ends. For the CDR3, the DNA is TGTGCCATCAGTGACCAAGCTATCGGGGGGGATGAAAAACTGTTTTTT. Translated: CAISDQAIGGDEKLFF.

This clone was detected only a few times. V gene TRBV19 combines with J gene TRBJ1-5; no clear D. CDR3 length: 15 amino acids. V dropped 1 base and J dropped 4 bases, with 11 bases sitting between them. The V gene's germline CDR1 is LNHDA and CDR2 SQIVND (reference sequence). The CDR3 sequence is CASSIVGRWNQPQHF. The CDR3, as DNA: TGTGCCAGTAGTATAGTCGGCAGGTGGAATCAGCCCCAGCATTTT.

The genes are TRBV3-1 (or the pseudogene TRBV3-2) and TRBJ2-1, with 8 nucleotides matching TRBD2. V lost 6 bases and J lost 3; bases outside the gene matches: 7. From germline, CDR1 is LGHDT and CDR2 YNNKEL (reference sequence). The CDR3 sequence is 15 residues long. CDR3 in DNA: TGTGCCAGCAGTGAGACTAGCGCCTTCTACAATGAGCAGTTCTTC. Its translation: CASSETSAFYNEQFF.

V usage is TRBV10-1 and J usage is TRBJ1-5; D possibly corresponds to TRBD1 (5 bases). The CDR3 covers 14 residues. Trimming took off 5 bases at V and 4 bases at J, with 12 bases between the two ends. Germline-derived CDR1 and CDR2 are WNHNN and SYGVQD (reference sequence). Written as DNA, the CDR3 is TGCGCCAGCAGTCCTACCGGGGGAAATCAGCCCCAGCATTTT. It translates to CASSPTGGNQPQHF.

This chain connects TRBV5-1 to TRBJ2-2; TRBD1 is a possible D gene (5 bases). There are 16 residues in the CDR3. The germline gives CDR1 SGHRS, CDR2 YFSETQ. The V end was cut by 4 bases, the J end by 0 bases, with 13 bases between. The CDR3 is CASSQHPGSNTGELFF. As DNA, the CDR3 is TGCGCCAGCAGCCAACATCCAGGGTCGAACACCGGGGAGCTGTTTTTT.

The chain is built from TRBV5-1 and TRBJ2-5; TRBD1 matches at 7 bases. Germline V gene lookup returns CDR1 SGHRS and CDR2 YFSETQ. J lost 2 bases, V lost 0 bases, and 16 bases had no gene match. The CDR3 is made up of 19 amino acids. The CDR3 bases are TGCGCCAGCAGCTTGGGGACTCGGGCGACAGGGCCCTCTCAAGAGACCCAGTACTTC. Amino acid sequence: CASSLGTRATGPSQETQYF.

The chain is built from TRBV6-1 and TRBJ2-5, with D possibly TRBD2 on 6 matching bases. From germline, CDR1 is MNHNS and CDR2 SASEGT. CDR3 length: 15 residues. Trimming removed 2 bases at V and 7 bases at J, with 17 bases between. CDR3 DNA sequence: TGTGCCAGCAGTGAAAGATGGGGACTTGACCGGACCCAGTACTTC. Translating gives CASSERWGLDRTQYF.

The chain is built from TRBV3-1 (or the pseudogene TRBV3-2) and TRBJ1-2; the D gene is possibly TRBD1 (5 bases). Trimming removed 4 bases at V and 2 bases at J, with 11 bases between. Germline V lookup: CDR1 LGHDT, CDR2 YNNKEL (reference sequence). The CDR3 is 14 amino acids. The CDR3 coding sequence is TGTGCCAGCAGCCCCGGGCAGGGAAACTATGGCTACACCTTC. It codes for CASSPGQGNYGYTF.

The genes are TRBV18 and TRBJ1-6; 7 bases fit TRBD1. Germline CDR1 reads KGHSH; CDR2 reads LQKENI. This CDR3 is 15 amino acids long. With 3 bases clipped from V and 5 bases from J, the junction kept 4 bases outside the gene matches. This CDR3 reads CASSPGQSHNSPLHF. The DNA of the CDR3 is TGTGCCAGCTCACCGGGACAGTCCCATAATTCACCCCTCCACTTT.

In DNA, the CDR3 is TGTGCCAGCAGCTTCCGGGTCCCACTATACGAGCAGTACTTC. Its protein product is CASSFRVPLYEQYF. This sequence joins TRBV7-8 and TRBJ2-7; D ambiguous. The germline V and J ends were trimmed by 3 bases and 4 bases, with 13 bases remaining between them. The CDR3 runs to 14 residues. Germline values: CDR1 SGHVS, CDR2 FQNEAQ.

V and J are TRBV2 and TRBJ1-1; D perhaps matches TRBD1 (5 bases). V was cut by 4 bases and J by 6 bases, with 9 bases left in between. CDR3 size: 12 residues. The germline gives CDR1 SNHLY, CDR2 FYNNEI. This chain's CDR3 is CASSVQGPEAFF. In DNA form, the CDR3 reads TGTGCCAGCAGTGTTCAGGGTCCTGAAGCTTTCTTT.

In its sample, this clone was seen once. The rearrangement joins TRBV7-8 to TRBJ1-5; D remains ambiguous. Germline CDR1 and CDR2: SGHVS and FQNEAQ. The CDR3 runs to 16 residues. Trimming removed 5 bases from V and 4 bases from J, with 18 bases in between. For the CDR3, the DNA is TGTGCCAGCAGCGGCCGGACGGCGGAGGAGAATCAGCCCCAGCATTTT. Translation gives CASSGRTAEENQPQHF.

J is TRBJ1-5 and V is TRBV7-9; 8 positions agree with TRBD1. The V segment lost 4 bases and the J segment 8 bases; nucleotides outside the gene matches: 4. The CDR3 has 13 residues. Per germline, CDR1 SEHNR and CDR2 FQNEAQ (reference sequence). CDR3 region: CASSSRGLEPQHF. The CDR3, as DNA: TGTGCCAGCAGCTCCAGGGGGCTGGAGCCCCAGCATTTT.

This rearrangement joins TRBV5-4 to TRBJ1-6; D is unresolved. Germline-derived CDR1 and CDR2 are SGHNT and YYREEE (reference sequence). The V end was cut by 0 bases, the J end by 6 bases, with 7 bases between. This CDR3 is 14 amino acids long. Here the CDR3 DNA reads TGTGCCAGCAGCTTGGATACAGTTAATTCACCCCTCCACTTT. This gives the protein CASSLDTVNSPLHF. Based on the CDR3 plus reference TRBV5-4 and TRBJ1-6, the full variable domain is ETGVTQSPTHLIKTRGQQVTLRCSSQSGHNTVSWYQQALGQGPQFIFQYYREEENGRGNFPPRFSGLQFPNYSSELNVNALELDDSALYLCASSLDTVNSPLHFGNGTRLTVT.

The chain links TRBV6-5 to TRBJ1-6, with a tentative D call TRBD1 (6 bases). Germline lookup yields CDR1 MNHEY and CDR2 SVGAGI. Trimming pared 6 bases from V and 6 bases from J, leaving 9 bases between. CDR3 length equals 13 residues. The CDR3 region is CASRTRGNSPLHF. CDR3 DNA sequence: TGTGCCAGCAGGACCAGGGGTAATTCACCCCTCCACTTT.

V is TRBV5-1 and J is TRBJ1-1; 7 bases map to TRBD1. The CDR3 totals 15 residues. CDR1 is SGHRS, CDR2 YFSETQ, per germline. V shed 0 bases and J 8 bases; nucleotides not matched to a gene: 10. The DNA of the CDR3 is TGCGCCAGCAGCTTGGAGGGGACAGTTCGGGGAGAAGCTTTCTTT. Amino acid sequence: CASSLEGTVRGEAFF.

A single count supports this clone. The CDR3 DNA sequence: TGTGCCAGCAGCTTAGAAGGGGTAGGGGACACTGAAGCTTTCTTT. Encoded protein: CASSLEGVGDTEAFF. J is TRBJ1-1 and V is TRBV7-9; TRBD1 might be the D (5 bases). CDR1 and CDR2 from the germline V gene are SEHNR and FQNEAQ (reference sequence). Trimming removed 1 base from V and 3 bases from J, with 12 bases in between. This CDR3 has 15 residues.

This clone turned up a few times. This sequence joins TRBV5-1 and TRBJ2-2; 7 bases agree with TRBD2. The CDR3 sequence is 16 residues long. J lost 3 bases, V lost 4 bases, and 9 bases had no gene match. Germline V gene sequence: CDR1 SGHRS, CDR2 YFSETQ. This chain's CDR3 is CASSALGGKDTGELFF. The CDR3 DNA follows: TGCGCCAGCAGCGCTTTGGGGGGGAAGGACACCGGGGAGCTGTTTTTT.

CDR3 amino acids: CASSGGRIRTDTQYF. In DNA, the CDR3 is TGTGCCAGCAGTGGCGGGAGGATCCGCACAGATACGCAGTATTTT. The chain carries TRBV28 and TRBJ2-3, with TRBD2 identical over 8 bases. With 5 bases clipped from V and 1 base from J, the junction kept 5 bases outside the gene matches. Germline lookup yields CDR1 MDHEN and CDR2 SYDVKM. This CDR3 has 15 residues.

The rearrangement uses TRBV2 and TRBJ1-4; D not resolved. The CDR3 runs to 12 residues. CDR1 and CDR2 (germline): SNHLY, FYNNEI. Trimming left V 9 bases short and J 5 bases short, with 10 bases between. CDR3 loop: CARRISNEKLFF. DNA for the CDR3: TGTGCCAGGAGGATAAGCAATGAAAAACTGTTTTTT.

V usage is TRBV11-2 and J usage is TRBJ1-1; TRBD1 is a possible D gene (5 bases). The ends were cut back, 1 base at V and 5 bases at J, with 11 bases in the middle. Germline assignment: CDR1 SGHAT and CDR2 FQNNGV. This CDR3 is built from 14 residues. The CDR3 loop is CASSLVGRGTEAFF. CDR3 sequence (DNA): TGTGCCAGCAGCTTAGTGGGGCGGGGGACTGAAGCTTTCTTT.

The V gene is TRBV5-1, the J gene TRBJ1-3; 9 nucleotides line up with TRBD1. V shed 4 bases and J 4 bases; nucleotides not matched to a gene: 6. The CDR3 spans 15 residues. Looked up from germline, CDR1 is SGHRS and CDR2 is YFSETQ. The CDR3 region has the DNA TGCGCCAGCAGCCTAAACAGGGGGCCCGGAAACACCATATATTTT. This translates into CASSLNRGPGNTIYF.

This clone was seen only once. The V and J genes are TRBV7-5 and TRBJ1-2. TRBV7-5 is shown as a pseudogene. The CDR3 has 12 residues. For the CDR3, the DNA is TGTGCCAGAAGCCCCTACCAATATGGCTACACCTTC. Amino acids: CARSPYQYGYTF.

The chain joins TRBV19 to TRBJ2-7; TRBD1 agrees at 8 bases. The CDR3 has 12 amino acids. Germline V gene lookup returns CDR1 LNHDA and CDR2 SQIVND (reference sequence). J was trimmed by 3 bases and V by 11 bases; bases with no gene match: 6. DNA for the CDR3: TGTGCCCCCTATGGGACAGGCTACGAGCAGTACTTC. This gives the protein CAPYGTGYEQYF.

V gene TRBV6-5 combines with J gene TRBJ1-2, with 8 bases aligning to TRBD1. J lost 2 bases, V lost 6 bases, and 8 bases had no gene match. Germline V gives CDR1 MNHEY, CDR2 SVGAGI. This CDR3 spans 15 amino acids. The CDR3: CASRDRVGLNYGYTF. In DNA, the CDR3 is TGTGCCAGCAGGGACAGGGTGGGTTTAAACTATGGCTACACCTTC.

The chain has TRBV6-2 or TRBV6-3 and TRBJ2-2; D perhaps matches TRBD1 (6 bases). The CDR3 sequence is 14 residues long. The germline gives CDR1 MNHEY, CDR2 SVGEGT. V lost 4 bases and J lost 4, with 10 bases in between. CDR3 loop: CASSFRDITGELFF. The CDR3 bases are TGTGCCAGCAGTTTCCGGGACATCACCGGGGAGCTGTTTTTT.